These T cell receptor beta chains were read from a single sample in a study of blood T cell repertoires in COVID-19. Here immunoSEQ multiplex PCR was the method, and the copy in TCRdb shows in-frame clones only, minus some. The table lists fewer than 250,000 clones, 92% of them singletons. The sequenced material came from peripheral blood. The receptors derive from a man aged 30-40 years with COVID-19, enrolled during active disease. Each CDR3 is given with its conserved first and last residue.

TRBV30	TRBJ2-7	CAWSVPGKSYEQYF
TRBV25-1	TRBJ1-6	CASSRGSYNSPLHF
TRBV9	TRBJ2-5	CASSVGSGGAIETQYF
TRBV3-1/TRBV3-2	TRBJ1-4	CASSQHGSLEKLFF
TRBV4-1	TRBJ1-2	CASSQGTGAQRDYGYTF
TRBV15	TRBJ2-1	CATSRGGSSYNEQFF
TRBV4-1	TRBJ2-1	CASSQGLAVNEQFF
TRBV7-9	TRBJ2-5	CASSLDREGYQYF
TRBV7-9	TRBJ2-7	CASSPLTGLEVEQYF
TRBV18	TRBJ1-1	CASSPMAGSLVNTEAFF
TRBV15	TRBJ2-2	CATSRPGTVGSVLFF
TRBV9	TRBJ1-5	CASSVGQGNVPQHF
TRBV27	TRBJ2-5	CASGRNRGLGETQYF
TRBV10-1	TRBJ2-3	CASSEVQGSDTQYF
TRBV7-9	TRBJ2-1	CASSPQGFITNNEQFF
TRBV3-1/TRBV3-2	TRBJ1-5	CASSQAGNDQPQHF
TRBV5-1	TRBJ1-6	CASSLQGEGSPLHF
TRBV28	TRBJ2-2	CASSGGFTGELFF
TRBV7-2	TRBJ1-1	CASTQYRVGAEAFF
TRBV11-2	TRBJ1-4	CASSLLVGSQEKLFF
TRBV2	TRBJ2-7	CASSEGTGYVSYEQYF
TRBV6-5	TRBJ2-5	CASSYGGQGGETQYF
TRBV25-1	TRBJ1-2	CASSEAQGSSGYTF
TRBV5-1	TRBJ2-1	CASSFLRGAFDEQFF
TRBV29-1	TRBJ2-7	CSVTGPGPYEQYF
TRBV6-5	TRBJ1-1	CASSYGGGLKNTEAFF
TRBV9	TRBJ2-3	CASSALASGGSDTQYF
TRBV19	TRBJ1-6	CASSIDRSSYNSPLHF
TRBV20-1	TRBJ1-2	CSAHVSYGYTF
TRBV5-1	TRBJ2-3	CASSPGRGPGADTQYF
TRBV28	TRBJ1-2	CASTNSGGASRSNYGYTF
TRBV7-3	TRBJ2-3	CASSASGTRTDTQYF
TRBV12-3/TRBV12-4	TRBJ1-3	CASRPDSGNTIYF
TRBV5-1	TRBJ2-5	CASSLGTAQETQYF
TRBV7-9	TRBJ1-4	CASTWGRTEKLFF
TRBV2	TRBJ1-2	CASSEALLGVFRYTF
TRBV9	TRBJ1-2	CASSAGGQGGIYGYTF
TRBV6-5	TRBJ1-1	CASSYSIKPGDTEAFF